This T cell receptor (beta chain) is drawn from a study of PD-1 blockade in classical Hodgkin lymphoma. The time point was: cycle 4 day 1 (C4D1), after 6 weeks of nivolumab. With no exception, relapse followed autologous stem cell transplantation in all patients, and brentuximab vedotin exposure varied. Study findings and constraints: By C4D1 there was a significant rise in CD4+ TCR diversity but not in CD8+ TCR diversity.

Sequencing used immunoSEQ multiplex PCR; TCRdb keeps in-frame clones, though not all of them. The sample lists thousands of clones, 70% to 85% seen once, with 25% to 35% in the top ten. V dropped 0 bases and J dropped 4; count of bases not matched to a gene: 5. Germline CDR1 and CDR2: LGHNA and YSLEER. The length of the CDR3 is 15 residues. As concerns this clone: Its specificity is not known.

This rearrangement joins TRBV4-3 to TRBJ1-2; 7 bases line up with TRBD1. This sample comprised peripheral blood mononuclear cells (PBMCs), obtained before the fourth cycle of nivolumab. The TCR was taken from a human donor with classical Hodgkin lymphoma. DNA for the CDR3: TGCGCCAGCAGCCAAGAAGGCAACAGGGGCTATGGCTACACCTTC. Amino acids: CASSQEGNRGYGYTF.